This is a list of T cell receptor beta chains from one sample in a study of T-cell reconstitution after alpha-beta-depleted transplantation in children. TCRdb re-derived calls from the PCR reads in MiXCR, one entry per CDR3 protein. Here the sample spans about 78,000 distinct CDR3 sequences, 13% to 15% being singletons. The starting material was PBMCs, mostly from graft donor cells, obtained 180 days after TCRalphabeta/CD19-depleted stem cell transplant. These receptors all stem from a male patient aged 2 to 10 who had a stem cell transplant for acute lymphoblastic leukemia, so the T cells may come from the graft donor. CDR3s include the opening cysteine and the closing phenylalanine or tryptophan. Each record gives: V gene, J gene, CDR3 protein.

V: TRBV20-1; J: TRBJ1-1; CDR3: CSAPRPEEAFF
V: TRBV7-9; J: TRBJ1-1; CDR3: CARSVVNTEAFF
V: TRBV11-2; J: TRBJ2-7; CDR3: CASSLLGREGFGGGSHEQYF
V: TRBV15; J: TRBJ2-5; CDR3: CATSRGPAETQYF
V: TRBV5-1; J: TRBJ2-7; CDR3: CASSFLTSGLEQYF
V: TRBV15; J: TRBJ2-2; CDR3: CATSGLIGTGELFF
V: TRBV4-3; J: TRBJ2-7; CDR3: CASSQEGGPIYEQYF
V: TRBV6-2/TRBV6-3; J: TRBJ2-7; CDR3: CASSRERGTYEQYF
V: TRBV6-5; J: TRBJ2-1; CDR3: CASSSGGGVKGNEQFF
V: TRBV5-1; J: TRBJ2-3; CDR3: CASSFGTDTQYF
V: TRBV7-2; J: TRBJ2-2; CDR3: CASSRTGGHGELFF
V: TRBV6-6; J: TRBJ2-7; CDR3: CASSYSSRREYF
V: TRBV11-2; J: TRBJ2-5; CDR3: CASSYRATQYF
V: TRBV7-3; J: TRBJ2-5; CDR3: CASSLHRSETQYF
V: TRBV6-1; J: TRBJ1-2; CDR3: CASRVQEPDYGYTF
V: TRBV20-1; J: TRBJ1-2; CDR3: CSATGFGGDTF
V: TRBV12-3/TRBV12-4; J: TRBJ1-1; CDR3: CASTLGGWNTEAFF
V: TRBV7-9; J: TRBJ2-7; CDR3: CASSSGTSGRAHHEQYF
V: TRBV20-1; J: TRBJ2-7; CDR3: CSASTTYEQYF
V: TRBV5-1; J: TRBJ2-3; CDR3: CASSSEGQFASTDTQYF
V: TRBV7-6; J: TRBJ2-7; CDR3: CASSLRETTYEQYF
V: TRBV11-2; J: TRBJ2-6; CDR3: CASSLDRGSGVLTF
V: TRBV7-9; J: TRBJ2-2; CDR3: CASSPRTGELFF
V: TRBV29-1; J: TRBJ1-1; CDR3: CSVVGQNTEAFF
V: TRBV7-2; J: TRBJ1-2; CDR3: CASSLGGGYTF
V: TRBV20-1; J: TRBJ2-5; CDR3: CSARGASETQYF
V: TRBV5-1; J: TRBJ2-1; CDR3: CASSSRGGGYNEQFF
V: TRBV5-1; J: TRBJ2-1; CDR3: CASSFALLLAGVYNEQFF
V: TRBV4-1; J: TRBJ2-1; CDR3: CASSQGTANEQFF
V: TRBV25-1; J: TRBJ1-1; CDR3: CASSDGAPTEAFF
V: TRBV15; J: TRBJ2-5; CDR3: CATSSTFQETQYF
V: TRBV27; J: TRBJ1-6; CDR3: CASSSGTGQPSPLHF